This entry lists 30 T cell receptor beta chains sequenced from one sample in a study of tissue T cells after allogeneic stem cell transplantation. Sequencing used immunoSEQ multiplex PCR; TCRdb keeps in-frame clones, though not all of them. The sample contains about 24,000 clones, 73% of which appear only once. The specimen comprised tissue from the ileum, sampled at autopsy. The receptor set was obtained from a female donor of 60 years or more with lung cancer.

The rearrangement joins TRBV3-1 (or the pseudogene TRBV3-2) to TRBJ2-5; D gene ambiguous. Germline-derived CDR1 and CDR2 are LGHDT and YNNKEL (reference sequence). This CDR3 contains 13 residues. With 5 bases removed from V and 7 bases from J, the gap between germline ends came to 14 bases. The CDR3 spells CASSSGRLGTQYF. The CDR3 bases are TGTGCCAGCAGCTCCGGGCGGCTGGGGACCCAGTACTTC.

In its sample, this clone was seen a few times. For the CDR3, the DNA is TGTGCCAGCTCACCGGGACAGACCGAAGCGGCTTTCTTT. Translating gives CASSPGQTEAAFF. The V call is TRBV18, the J call TRBJ1-1, with TRBD1 matching 7 bases. Germline CDR1 reads KGHSH; CDR2 reads LQKENI. J was trimmed by 11 bases and V by 3 bases; bases with no gene match: 9. CDR3 length: 13 amino acids.

Turning to this clone: Other nucleotide sequences from this sample produce the same CDR3. V usage is TRBV9 and J usage is TRBJ1-1; D is undetermined. The CDR3 runs to 15 residues. The V end lost 0 bases, the J end lost 2 bases, and 11 bases lay between the germline ends. Germline V lookup: CDR1 SGDLS, CDR2 YYNGEE. Here the CDR3 DNA reads TGTGCCAGCAGCGTAGATGGTAGGGCCAACACTGAAGCTTTCTTT. Amino acid sequence: CASSVDGRANTEAFF.

The genes are TRBV5-8 and TRBJ2-3; possibly TRBD2 for D (5 bases). V dropped 4 bases and J dropped 4 bases, with 22 bases sitting between them. Germline CDR1 reads SGHTS; CDR2 reads YDEGEE. CDR3 size: 17 residues. The CDR3 loop is CASSPETDALGADTQYF. In DNA form, the CDR3 reads TGTGCCAGCAGCCCAGAAACCGACGCCCTCGGGGCAGATACGCAGTATTTT.

This clone was detected once. This sequence joins TRBV19 and TRBJ2-2; 9 bases match TRBD1. This CDR3 has 13 amino acids. The V gene's germline CDR1 is LNHDA and CDR2 SQIVND (reference sequence). The ends lost 8 bases at V and 7 bases at J; junction bases unmatched: 5. The CDR3 DNA reads TGTGCCAGTGGGACAGGGCGGATCGGGGAGCTGTTTTTT. It encodes CASGTGRIGELFF.

The J gene is TRBJ1-2, the V gene TRBV12-3 or TRBV12-4, with D unresolved. The CDR3 runs 11 residues. Trimming pared 2 bases from V and 5 bases from J, leaving 3 bases between. CDR3 nucleotide sequence: TGTGCCAGCAGTTTATCTTATGGCTACACCTTC. Its translation is CASSLSYGYTF.

V is TRBV9 and J is TRBJ1-4, with a weak D call TRBD1 (5 bases). V shed 3 bases and J shed 4 bases, with 16 bases lying between them. CDR1 and CDR2 (germline): SGDLS, YYNGEE. There are 16 residues in the CDR3. CDR3 nucleotides: TGTGCCAGCAGCGCAATGGGACGGAAGAATAATGAAAAACTGTTTTTT. Its translation is CASSAMGRKNNEKLFF.

The rearrangement joins TRBV15 to TRBJ2-5, with a weak D call TRBD2 (5 bases). Germline CDR1 is LNHNV and CDR2 is YYDKDF (reference sequence). This CDR3 has 14 residues. The V end lost 0 bases, the J end lost 5 bases, and 10 bases lay between the germline ends. The CDR3, as DNA: TGTGCCACCAGCAGAGATCGGGGAATTGAGACCCAGTACTTC. Translation gives CATSRDRGIETQYF. The entire variable domain, with the rest obtained from reference TRBV15 and TRBJ2-5, is as follows: DAMVIQNPRYQVTQFGKPVTLSCSQTLNHNVMYWYQQKSSQAPKLLFHYYDKDFNNEADTPDNFQSRRPNTSFCFLDIRSPGLGDTAMYLCATSRDRGIETQYFGPGTRLLVL.

The chain combines TRBV6-5 with TRBJ1-2; 7 bases fit TRBD1. Germline CDR1 MNHEY, CDR2 SVGAGI. V was pared by 3 bases and J by 0 bases, with 7 bases of the junction left unmatched. This CDR3 region has 16 residues. DNA for the CDR3: TGTGCCAGCAGTTATATAGCAGGGGGGACTAACTATGGCTACACCTTC. Translation: CASSYIAGGTNYGYTF.

This clone was counted only a few times. The rearrangement uses TRBV7-8 and TRBJ1-5; D call uncertain. With 5 bases removed from V and 2 bases from J, the gap between germline ends came to 13 bases. CDR1 is SGHVS and CDR2 is FQNEAQ in the germline V gene. The CDR3 loop spans 15 amino acids. The CDR3, as DNA: TGTGCCAGCAGCCCCAGTTGGGGAGGCAATCAGCCCCAGCATTTT. It encodes CASSPSWGGNQPQHF.

This chain connects TRBV7-2 to TRBJ2-7; 7 bases match TRBD2. The CDR3 length is 14 residues. Per the germline V gene, CDR1 is SGHTA and CDR2 is FQGNSA. Unmatched junction bases numbered 6, after V lost 3 bases and J lost 4 bases. The CDR3 loop reads CASSLISGSYEQYF. The CDR3, as DNA: TGTGCCAGCAGCTTGATTAGCGGGTCGTACGAGCAGTACTTC.

The gene calls are TRBV30 and TRBJ2-3; TRBD2 is a possible D gene (5 bases). This CDR3 is 15 amino acids long. Germline CDR1 GTSNPN, CDR2 SVGIG (reference sequence). The V gene lost 2 bases and the J gene lost 8 bases, with 20 bases spanning the gap. In DNA form, the CDR3 reads TGTGCCTGGAGTCCCCCTGGGAGCGGACTCATTACGCAGTATTTT. Translated, it gives CAWSPPGSGLITQYF.

This clone occurred a few times. The chain couples TRBV11-2 to TRBJ2-7, with D maybe TRBD1 (5 bases). The V gene lost 6 bases and the J gene lost 0 bases, with 12 bases spanning the gap. The CDR3 extends over 14 amino acids. From germline, CDR1 is SGHAT and CDR2 FQNNGV. CDR3 residues: CASSRSRGSYEQYF. In DNA form, the CDR3 reads TGTGCCAGCAGTCGCAGTAGGGGCTCCTACGAGCAGTACTTC.

The rearrangement uses TRBV6-2 or TRBV6-3 and TRBJ2-7; no clear D gene. Trimming removed 4 bases from V and 5 bases from J, with 9 bases in between. The CDR3 runs to 12 residues. CDR1 is MNHEY and CDR2 is SVGEGT in the germline V gene. In nucleotides, the CDR3 is TGTGCCAGCAGTTTCCCCCCAAACGAGCAGTACTTC. Translating it yields CASSFPPNEQYF.

In this sample, this clone turned up once. The rearrangement joins TRBV7-9 to TRBJ2-7; TRBD2 matches at 12 bases. This CDR3 comprises 15 residues. Germline values: CDR1 SEHNR, CDR2 FQNEAQ (reference sequence). Trimming cost V 5 bases and J 7 bases; bases outside gene matches: 9. The CDR3 here is CASSPRTSGDLEQYF. DNA of the CDR3: TGTGCCAGCAGCCCCAGGACTAGCGGGGATCTAGAGCAGTACTTC.

This chain connects TRBV7-2 to TRBJ2-5; 9 bases align to TRBD2. Germline trimming cut 1 base from V and 5 bases from J; bases unmatched to any gene: 8. CDR1 is SGHTA, CDR2 FQGNSA, per germline. CDR3 length: 16 residues. CDR3 DNA sequence: TGTGCCAGCAGCTTAGGATGGCGGGGGGGCGTGGAGACCCAGTACTTC. It translates to CASSLGWRGGVETQYF. Variable domain in full (rest from reference TRBV7-2 and TRBJ2-5): GAGVSQSPSNKVTEKGKDVELRCDPISGHTALYWYRQSLGQGLEFLIYFQGNSAPDKSGLPSDRFSAERTGGSVSTLTIQRTQQEDSAVYLCASSLGWRGGVETQYFGPGTRLLVL.

This chain uses TRBV4-1 with TRBJ2-7; D not certain. The CDR3 is made up of 16 amino acids. Germline-derived CDR1 and CDR2 are MGHRA and YSYEKL. V shed 3 bases and J shed 3 bases, with 18 bases lying between them. CDR3 sequence (DNA): TGCGCCAGCAGCCAGGGTTCGGCGGTGATTCGCTACGAGCAGTACTTC. Its protein product is CASSQGSAVIRYEQYF.

The chain employs TRBV9 and TRBJ2-1; unclear D gene. The CDR3 spans 17 residues. V was clipped by 0 bases and J by 0 bases, with 13 bases between them. Germline loops: CDR1 SGDLS, CDR2 YYNGEE. The CDR3 nucleotides read TGTGCCAGCAGCGTAGCCGAACACCTGAGCTCCTACAATGAGCAGTTCTTC. Translation: CASSVAEHLSSYNEQFF.

The V gene is TRBV5-1, the J gene TRBJ2-7, with D uncertain. Per the germline V gene, CDR1 is SGHRS and CDR2 is YFSETQ. Trimming shortened V by 0 bases and J by 2 bases, and 9 bases separated the two germline ends. The CDR3 runs 14 residues. Written as DNA, the CDR3 is TGCGCCAGCAGCTTGGGGAATGAGGCCTACGAGCAGTACTTC. Its translation: CASSLGNEAYEQYF.

In nucleotides, the CDR3 is TGTGCCAGCAGCCAAGGAGGGGAACGGAATTCACCCCTCCACTTT. This encodes CASSQGGERNSPLHF. This rearrangement joins TRBV3-1 (or the pseudogene TRBV3-2) to TRBJ1-6; tentatively, D is TRBD1 (5 bases). The CDR3 is 15 residues long. V shed 1 base and J shed 7 bases, with 11 bases lying between them. CDR1 and CDR2 from the germline V gene are LGHDT and YNNKEL (reference sequence).

This chain uses TRBV7-2 with TRBJ2-5; D remains unclear. This CDR3 has 15 amino acids. CDR1 and CDR2 from the germline V gene are SGHTA and FQGNSA. Trimming removed 0 bases from V and 5 bases from J, with 13 bases in between. The CDR3 reads CASSLAAASHETQYF. The CDR3 coding sequence is TGTGCCAGCAGCTTAGCGGCGGCATCTCATGAGACCCAGTACTTC.

V usage is TRBV7-9 and J usage is TRBJ2-5, with a tentative D call TRBD2 (5 bases). From germline, CDR1 is SEHNR and CDR2 FQNEAQ (reference sequence). Trimming removed 3 bases at V and 7 bases at J, with 12 bases between. The CDR3 spans 13 residues. In nucleotides, the CDR3 is TGTGCCAGCAGCTTGGCCGGGAAAGGGACCCAGTACTTC. Encoded protein: CASSLAGKGTQYF.

This chain joins TRBV5-1 and TRBJ2-1; D unclear. The CDR3 has 11 residues. The germline V gene has CDR1 SGHRS and CDR2 YFSETQ. The V end was cut by 2 bases, the J end by 10 bases, with 7 bases between. The CDR3 DNA is TGCGCCAGCAGCTTCACAGAGGAGCAGTTCTTC. It codes for CASSFTEEQFF.

This chain connects TRBV3-1 (or the pseudogene TRBV3-2) to TRBJ2-1; 8 bases agree with TRBD2. Germline CDR1 and CDR2: LGHDT and YNNKEL (reference sequence). V gave up 1 base and J gave up 3 bases; unmatched junction bases: 14. This CDR3 has 19 residues. The CDR3 here is CASSQGTGTRSGLYNEQFF. CDR3 sequence (DNA): TGTGCCAGCAGCCAAGGTACCGGGACTAGAAGTGGCCTCTACAATGAGCAGTTCTTC.

This chain connects TRBV6-5 to TRBJ2-3; 10 bases agree with TRBD1. V was pared by 6 bases and J by 4 bases, with 7 bases of the junction left unmatched. Germline CDR1 is MNHEY and CDR2 is SVGAGI. The CDR3 has 15 residues. The CDR3 protein is CASSMTGGNSDTQYF. In nucleotides, the CDR3 is TGTGCCAGCAGCATGACAGGGGGCAACTCAGATACGCAGTATTTT.

The chain carries TRBV24-1 and TRBJ2-5; 16 bases are shared with TRBD2. Germline CDR1 reads KGHDR; CDR2 reads SFDVKD. The CDR3 spans 15 residues. V was pared by 9 bases and J by 6 bases, with 6 bases of the junction left unmatched. The CDR3 region has the DNA TGTGCCACCGGGGGACTAGCGGGAGGGGTCCAGACCCAGTACTTC. As protein: CATGGLAGGVQTQYF.

The chain joins TRBV18 to TRBJ2-1; TRBD2 matches 9 bases. V shed 3 bases and J 7 bases; nucleotides not matched to a gene: 4. The CDR3 has 14 residues. Germline loops: CDR1 KGHSH, CDR2 LQKENI. The CDR3 loop is CASSPLAGDNEQFF. The CDR3 bases are TGTGCCAGCTCACCCTTAGCGGGAGATAATGAGCAGTTCTTC. The entire variable domain, with the rest obtained from reference TRBV18 and TRBJ2-1, is as follows: NAGVMQNPRHLVRRRGQEARLRCSPMKGHSHVYWYRQLPEEGLKFMVYLQKENIIDESGMPKERFSAEFPKEGPSILRIQQVVRGDSAAYFCASSPLAGDNEQFFGPGTRLTVL.

The chain links TRBV18 to TRBJ1-5; a possible D gene is TRBD1 (6 bases). The CDR3 loop spans 14 amino acids. Germline CDR1 and CDR2: KGHSH and LQKENI. Trimming shortened V by 6 bases and J by 5 bases, and 14 bases separated the two germline ends. CDR3 protein: CASSMTGYYQPQHF. In nucleotides, the CDR3 is TGTGCCAGCTCCATGACAGGCTACTATCAGCCCCAGCATTTT.

Here the CDR3 reads CASSQGIAGSLYEQYF. CDR3 DNA sequence: TGTGCCAGCAGCCAAGGCATAGCGGGAAGCCTCTACGAGCAGTACTTC. The V gene is TRBV3-1 (or the pseudogene TRBV3-2), the J gene TRBJ2-7; 8 nucleotides agree with TRBD2. This CDR3 has 16 residues. Per germline, CDR1 LGHDT and CDR2 YNNKEL (reference sequence). Unmatched junction bases numbered 8, after V lost 1 base and J lost 3 bases.

The gene calls are TRBV2 and TRBJ2-1, with 10 bases fitting TRBD1. The CDR3 spans 14 residues. Trimming cost V 7 bases and J 3 bases; bases outside gene matches: 3. Germline CDR1 reads SNHLY; CDR2 reads FYNNEI. The CDR3 DNA sequence: TGTGCCAGCAAAAGGGACAGGGGCTACAATGAGCAGTTCTTC. It specifies CASKRDRGYNEQFF.